This is a list of T cell receptor beta chains from one sample in a study of T cells in Graves' hyperthyroidism and ophthalmopathy. TCRdb redid the calling of the multiplex PCR reads with MiXCR, one entry per CDR3 protein. The top ten hold approximately 11% of the sample, which has 350,000 to 450,000 distinct CDR3 sequences, 11% to 15% seen once. The sample consisted of blood. These receptors came from a woman aged 60-75 years with Graves' hyperthyroidism. CDR3s include the opening cysteine and the closing phenylalanine or tryptophan. The D gene is left open where the match is weak. A clone size is listed for some rows: how often the clone was seen (once, few, many), or a class if it is expanded.

V gene,clone size,CDR3 length,J gene,D gene,CDR3 DNA,CDR3 protein
TRBV12-3/TRBV12-4,-,15,TRBJ2-1,TRBD2,TGTGCCAGCAGCATGGGGCTAGCGGGTCTCAATGAGCAGTTCTTC,CASSMGLAGLNEQFF
TRBV2,many,15,TRBJ1-2,TRBD1,TGTGCCAGCAGTGAAGGTCTCAGGGGGTCCGGTGGCTACACCTTC,CASSEGLRGSGGYTF
TRBV5-1,many,14,TRBJ1-1,TRBD1,TGCGCCAGCAGCCGTGGACAGGGCGGGACTGAAGCTTTCTTT,CASSRGQGGTEAFF
TRBV18,few,17,TRBJ2-7,TRBD2,TGTGCCAGCTCACCAGGACTAGCGGGGCAGAGCTCCTACGAGCAGTACTTC,CASSPGLAGQSSYEQYF
TRBV12-3/TRBV12-4,-,14,TRBJ2-6,-,TGTGCCAGCAGACCAGGGGCTGGGGCCAACGTCCTGACTTTC,CASRPGAGANVLTF
TRBV7-9,few,16,TRBJ2-1,-,TGTGCCAGCAGCTTAAGGGGGTCCCTGCCCTACAATGAGCAGTTCTTC,CASSLRGSLPYNEQFF
TRBV29-1,many,12,TRBJ2-1,-,TGCAGCGTTGTGGGAAATCCCAGGCCGCAGTTCTTC,CSVVGNPRPQFF
TRBV27,many,20,TRBJ1-5,-,TGTGCCAGCAGTCCCACGAGACCCAAGCCCGTGGGACATAGCAATCAGCCCCAGCATTTT,CASSPTRPKPVGHSNQPQHF
TRBV24-1,few,12,TRBJ1-1,-,TGTGCCACCAGTAGTTTTAGGGGTGAAGCTTTCTTT,CATSSFRGEAFF
TRBV15,-,16,TRBJ1-4,TRBD1,TGTGCCACCAGCACAATTCAGGGGGCGGCTAATGAAAAACTGTTTTTT,CATSTIQGAANEKLFF
TRBV28,many,16,TRBJ2-7,TRBD1,TGTGCCAGCAGTTTTGTCGCCGGGACAGGCTCCTACGAGCAGTACTTC,CASSFVAGTGSYEQYF
TRBV5-1,-,13,TRBJ2-3,-,TGCGCCAGCAGCTTTGGGACCACAGATACGCAGTATTTT,CASSFGTTDTQYF
TRBV6-1,-,14,TRBJ2-7,TRBD1,TGTGCCAGCACCGGACAGGGGGGGGTCTACGAGCAGTACTTC,CASTGQGGVYEQYF
TRBV20-1,many,16,TRBJ2-1,TRBD2,TGCAGTGCTAGAGGGACTAGCGGGAGGACAAACAATGAGCAGTTCTTC,CSARGTSGRTNNEQFF
TRBV7-9,many,16,TRBJ2-3,TRBD2,TGTGCCAGCAGGGGACTAGCGGGAGAGAGCTCAGATACGCAGTATTTT,CASRGLAGESSDTQYF
TRBV14,-,17,TRBJ2-1,TRBD2,TGTGCCAGCAGCCCCGGGCCAGCGGGAGGGGTCTGGGATGAGCAGTTCTTC,CASSPGPAGGVWDEQFF
TRBV3-1,few,13,TRBJ2-7,TRBD1,TGTGCCAGCAGCGTGGGACAGTTCTACGAGCAGTACTTC,CASSVGQFYEQYF
TRBV5-4,few,16,TRBJ2-1,-,TGTGCCAGCAGCTTGGCCACAACAGGGTATCCCAGTGAGCAGTTCTTC,CASSLATTGYPSEQFF
TRBV7-9,-,13,TRBJ2-5,-,TGTGCCAGCAGCTTTAGGGGGTTGAAGACCCAGTACTTC,CASSFRGLKTQYF
TRBV5-1,-,16,TRBJ2-7,TRBD2,TGCGCCAGCAGCTCGGGGCTAGCGGGAGGCTCCTACGAGCAGTACTTC,CASSSGLAGGSYEQYF
TRBV15,once,12,TRBJ2-7,-,TGTGCCACCAGCAGAGATGGCTACGAGCAGTACTTC,CATSRDGYEQYF
TRBV29-1,-,16,TRBJ2-6,TRBD1,TGCAGCGTTGTCTGGGACAGCCTCTCTGGGGCCAACGTCCTGACTTTC,CSVVWDSLSGANVLTF
TRBV5-1,many,17,TRBJ1-1,-,TGCGCCAGCAGCGGATCAGGTTTGAGGGCCCTCCTGTCTGAAGCTTTCTTT,CASSGSGLRALLSEAFF
TRBV11-2,many,14,TRBJ2-7,-,TGTGCCAGCAGCGGGTTCCGGGGGCGCGGGGAGCAGTACTTC,CASSGFRGRGEQYF
TRBV3-1,many,15,TRBJ2-3,-,TGTGCCAGCAGCCTAAAGAGCTGGAGGCCAGATACGCAGTATTTT,CASSLKSWRPDTQYF
TRBV30,-,15,TRBJ2-1,-,TGTGCCTGGAGTGTATTGACCGGCGGTGACAATGAGCAGTTCTTC,CAWSVLTGGDNEQFF